The 6 T cell receptor beta chains below come from one sample, sequenced in a study of blood T cell repertoires in COVID-19. Data came from immunoSEQ multiplex PCR; TCRdb stores just in-frame clones and leaves some out. Found here are roughly 120,000 clones, approximately 85% of them singletons; the top ten hold approximately 7.9%. The sequenced material came from peripheral blood. The receptors shown here come from a man between 65 and 85 years old with acute or convalescent COVID-19.

In DNA, the CDR3 is TGTGCCAGCAGGGACCGACAGAGCAATCAGCCCCAGCATTTT. Amino acid sequence: CASRDRQSNQPQHF. This chain uses TRBV2 with TRBJ1-5; perhaps TRBD1 as D (5 bases). V was cut by 6 bases and J by 1 base, with 10 bases left in between. The germline gives CDR1 SNHLY, CDR2 FYNNEI. The CDR3 consists of 14 residues.

The chain recombines TRBV5-1 with TRBJ1-2; 8 positions match TRBD1. This CDR3 has 13 residues. CDR1 SGHRS and CDR2 YFSETQ come from the germline V gene. The junction had 5 bases not matched to a gene; V was cut back by 4 bases and J by 6 bases. The DNA for the CDR3 is TGCGCCAGCAGCACCGGACAGGGTAATGGCTACACCTTC. It translates to CASSTGQGNGYTF.

This sequence joins TRBV19 and TRBJ1-4; maybe TRBD1 (6 bases). Germline V CDR1 and CDR2: LNHDA, SQIVND (reference sequence). Trimming removed 2 bases at V and 8 bases at J, with 12 bases between. The CDR3 spans 14 residues. CDR3 DNA: TGTGCCAGTAGTATATGGACAGCGGAAGAAAAACTGTTTTTT. Protein sequence: CASSIWTAEEKLFF.

The chain carries TRBV29-1 and TRBJ1-4; D is perhaps TRBD1 (6 bases). V dropped 6 bases and J dropped 8 bases, with 16 bases sitting between them. CDR3 length equals 13 residues. Germline CDR1 is SQVTM and CDR2 is ANQGSEA. The CDR3 protein is CSVLGTFGEKLFF. CDR3 nucleotide sequence: TGCAGCGTACTAGGGACATTTGGAGAAAAACTGTTTTTT.

V usage is TRBV5-8 and J usage is TRBJ1-1; D perhaps matches TRBD1 (5 bases). The CDR3 is 15 amino acids. The germline gives CDR1 SGHTS, CDR2 YDEGEE. V was cut by 0 bases and J by 4 bases, with 13 bases left in between. This CDR3 is CASSLGDRQFTEAFF. DNA for the CDR3: TGTGCCAGCAGCTTGGGGGATAGACAGTTCACTGAAGCTTTCTTT. The whole variable domain, remainder taken from reference TRBV5-8 and TRBJ1-1, is EAGVTQSPTHLIKTRGQQATLRCSPISGHTSVYWYQQALGLGLQFLLWYDEGEERNRGNFPPRFSGRQFPNYSSELNVNALELEDSALYLCASSLGDRQFTEAFFGQGTRLTVV.

The gene calls are TRBV15 and TRBJ1-1; TRBD1 agrees at 8 bases. Germline values: CDR1 LNHNV, CDR2 YYDKDF (reference sequence). V dropped 6 bases and J dropped 3; count of bases not matched to a gene: 6. This CDR3 contains 14 residues. The chain's CDR3 is CATRRLQGDTEAFF. CDR3 in DNA: TGTGCCACCAGAAGACTACAGGGGGACACTGAAGCTTTCTTT.